The next 15 T cell receptor beta chains were all read from a single sample in a study of T cells in Graves' hyperthyroidism and ophthalmopathy. The investigators amplified TCR beta CDR3 regions from RNA transcripts. HTBI primers were the set used in a first-round RT-PCR of the TCR CDR3. Each CDR3 protein is one row after TCRdb ran MiXCR on the multiplex PCR reads. Among about 570,000 distinct CDR3 sequences listed, 14% were seen once. The sequenced sample was blood. The source of these receptors is a woman aged 40 to 50 with Graves' hyperthyroidism.

This clonotype has at least ten counts. The V and J genes are TRBV6-1 and TRBJ1-2, with TRBD1 as a possible D gene (6 bases). CDR1 and CDR2 from the germline V gene are MNHNS and SASEGT. The CDR3 totals 13 residues. Trimming shortened V by 7 bases and J by 8 bases, and 17 bases separated the two germline ends. The CDR3 reads CASISGGARGYTF. In DNA form, the CDR3 reads TGTGCCAGCATTTCGGGGGGGGCGCGGGGCTACACCTTC.

The sample holds many counts of this clonotype. Its ends do not fully match the called genes, so a read error is possible. This chain links TRBV5-1 with TRBJ2-7, with 10 bases identical to TRBD2. Germline V gives CDR1 SGHRS, CDR2 YFSETQ. The CDR3 extends over 14 amino acids. This CDR3 is CASSLAAGGYEQYF. DNA for the CDR3: TGTGCCAGCAGCTTGGCAGCGGGAGGGTACGAGCAGTACTTC.

This clonotype was seen repeatedly, ten times or more. V gene TRBV7-3 combines with J gene TRBJ2-1; 9 bases map to TRBD2. V dropped 3 bases and J dropped 5; count of bases not matched to a gene: 5. CDR3 length: 15 amino acids. CDR1 is SGHTA, CDR2 FQGTGA, per germline. The CDR3 bases are TGTGCCAGCAGCTTGATGACTAGCGGTAACAATGAGCAGTTCTTC. Protein: CASSLMTSGNNEQFF.

This clonotype has just a few counts. The chain links TRBV3-1 to TRBJ2-5, with D possibly being TRBD1 (6 bases). The V gene lost 3 bases and the J gene lost 3 bases, with 8 bases spanning the gap. CDR1 and CDR2 from the germline V gene are LGHDT and YNNKEL (reference sequence). The CDR3 spans 13 residues. The CDR3 here is CASSHAGEETQYF. The CDR3 bases are TGTGCCAGCAGCCATGCAGGGGAAGAGACCCAGTACTTC.

A few counts support this clonotype. The chain recombines TRBV18 with TRBJ2-4, with a possible D match to TRBD1 (6 bases). The CDR3 runs 18 residues. Trimming took off 0 bases at V and 0 bases at J, with 15 bases between the two ends. The germline V gene has CDR1 KGHSH and CDR2 LQKENI. CDR3 bases: TGTGCCAGCTCACCACCGGTTACAGGGAACCTAGCCAAAAACATTCAGTACTTC. This gives the protein CASSPPVTGNLAKNIQYF.

This clonotype has at least ten counts. The V and J genes are TRBV5-6 and TRBJ2-5, with 12 bases that match TRBD2. The CDR3 has 17 amino acids. From germline, CDR1 is SGHDT and CDR2 YYEEEE. V gave up 2 bases and J gave up 1 base; unmatched junction bases: 6. Here the CDR3 reads CASSLWTSGVLQETQYF. CDR3 sequence (DNA): TGTGCCAGCAGCTTATGGACTAGCGGGGTACTCCAAGAGACCCAGTACTTC.

In this sample, this clonotype turned up many times. This sequence joins TRBV20-1 and TRBJ2-3, with TRBD2 identical over 8 bases. Trimming at V came to 5 bases and at J to 1 base, leaving 8 bases not matched to a gene. The CDR3 contains 15 residues. Germline assignment: CDR1 DFQATT and CDR2 SNEGSKA (reference sequence). The CDR3 is CSAPDSGKRTDTQYF. The CDR3 bases are TGCAGTGCTCCCGATAGCGGGAAACGCACAGATACGCAGTATTTT.

This clonotype was recorded many times. This rearrangement joins TRBV6-5 to TRBJ2-7, with TRBD2 matching over 8 bases. V lost 0 bases to trimming and J lost 3 bases; unmatched junction nucleotides: 4. CDR1 and CDR2 (germline): MNHEY, SVGAGI. This CDR3 is built from 15 residues. CDR3 DNA sequence: TGTGCCAGCAGTTACTCGGCGGGAGGCCTCTACGAGCAGTACTTC. It yields the protein CASSYSAGGLYEQYF.

In its sample, this clonotype was seen a few times. The V call is TRBV19, the J call TRBJ2-7; 10 bases match TRBD2. CDR1 LNHDA and CDR2 SQIVND come from the germline V gene (reference sequence). V lost 6 bases, J lost 3 bases, and 11 bases stayed unmatched. The length of the CDR3 is 16 residues. The chain's CDR3 is CASSLKTGLADYEQYF. Written as DNA, the CDR3 is TGTGCCAGTAGCCTCAAAACAGGACTAGCGGACTACGAGCAGTACTTC.

This clonotype came up many times. V is TRBV29-1 and J is TRBJ2-1; 7 nucleotides agree with TRBD2. CDR1 and CDR2 (germline): SQVTM, ANQGSEA. V was clipped by 4 bases and J by 10 bases; unmatched bases: 7. This CDR3 is 12 amino acids long. The CDR3 reads CSVAPPAGEQFF. In nucleotides, the CDR3 is TGCAGCGTTGCTCCCCCAGCGGGAGAGCAGTTCTTC.

Note on this clonotype: A read error is possible here, since a much larger clone lies one base away. The V call is TRBV15, the J call TRBJ1-1, with no clear D. The CDR3 consists of 16 residues. The V gene's germline CDR1 is LNHNV and CDR2 YYDKDF (reference sequence). V lost 4 bases, J lost 2 bases, and 17 bases lay in between. CDR3 nucleotides: TGTGCCACCAGCAAAGATAGGATGGACGGAAACACTGAAGCTTTCTTT. It is translated as CATSKDRMDGNTEAFF.

This clonotype was seen at least ten times. This chain connects TRBV28 to TRBJ2-7, with D maybe TRBD2 (6 bases). V gave up 8 bases and J gave up 1 base, with 18 bases separating them. This CDR3 is 15 amino acids long. CDR1 is MDHEN, CDR2 SYDVKM, per germline. CDR3 region: CASFSGSGTSYEQYF. CDR3 nucleotide sequence: TGTGCCAGCTTCTCCGGGTCAGGGACTTCCTACGAGCAGTACTTC.

This clonotype was detected many times. This rearrangement joins TRBV3-1 to TRBJ2-3, with 7 bases aligning to TRBD2. Trimming removed 1 base from V and 4 bases from J; junction bases left unmatched: 11. CDR1 is LGHDT, CDR2 YNNKEL, per germline (reference sequence). The length of the CDR3 is 17 residues. CDR3 loop: CASSQVYREVEADTQYF. Here the CDR3 DNA reads TGTGCCAGCAGCCAAGTGTACCGGGAGGTGGAAGCAGATACGCAGTATTTT.

The V gene is TRBV6-1, the J gene TRBJ2-7; no definite D call. The germline V gene encodes CDR1 MNHNS and CDR2 SASEGT. Trimming removed 8 bases from V and 2 bases from J, with 16 bases in between. There are 14 residues in the CDR3. The CDR3 is CASGKDGAPYEQYF. CDR3 nucleotides: TGTGCCAGCGGGAAAGACGGAGCCCCCTACGAGCAGTACTTC.

This clonotype has only a few counts. A much bigger clone sits one base away, suggesting this may be a read error. The chain recombines TRBV28 with TRBJ2-1; D perhaps matches TRBD1 (5 bases). Germline V gene sequence: CDR1 MDHEN, CDR2 SYDVKM. The V end lost 4 bases, the J end lost 8 bases, and 24 bases lay between the germline ends. The CDR3 extends over 17 amino acids. This CDR3 is CASSSGGDSNTSDEQFF. For the CDR3, the DNA is TGTGCCAGCAGTTCCGGCGGCGACAGTAATACGAGCGATGAGCAGTTCTTC.